These 15 T cell receptor beta chains share one sample of origin, sequenced in a study of PD-1 blockade in classical Hodgkin lymphoma. Profiling relied on immunoSEQ multiplex PCR, and the TCRdb table lists in-frame clones only, not all of them. The table records approximately 26,000 clones, about 82% of them present only once. This sample's time point: cycle 4 day 1 (C4D1), after more than five weeks of nivolumab. After autologous stem cell transplantation all patients relapsed, and prior brentuximab vedotin exposure differed between cohorts. The starting material was peripheral blood mononuclear cells (PBMCs), obtained before the fourth cycle of nivolumab. Receptors originate from a human donor with classical Hodgkin lymphoma.

The V gene is TRBV21-1, the J gene TRBJ2-1; TRBD2 is taken as the D call from the table, unchecked against the DNA. TRBV21-1 is a listed pseudogene. The CDR3 is 14 amino acids. This chain's CDR3 is CASSISSSYNEQFF. DNA for the CDR3: TGTGCCAGCAGCATCTCGTCGTCCTACAATGAGCAGTTCTTC.

This clone came up once. The chain combines TRBV7-3 with TRBJ2-3, with no clear D. This CDR3 comprises 15 residues. Trimming left V 2 bases short and J 2 bases short, with 11 bases between. Per the germline V gene, CDR1 is SGHTA and CDR2 is FQGTGA. In DNA form, the CDR3 reads TGTGCCAGCAGCTTACTTTCTGGGGACACAGATACGCAGTATTTT. It yields the protein CASSLLSGDTDTQYF.

This chain joins TRBV5-6 and TRBJ1-1, with D unclear. The CDR3 has 11 amino acids. The V and J ends lost 0 bases and 6 bases respectively, with 3 bases between them. The germline V gene encodes CDR1 SGHDT and CDR2 YYEEEE. CDR3 bases: TGTGCCAGCAGCTTGGGGCCTGAAGCTTTCTTT. It is translated as CASSLGPEAFF.

The rearrangement joins TRBV29-1 to TRBJ2-5, with a possible D match to TRBD2 (5 bases). Trimming removed 6 bases from V and 0 bases from J, with 14 bases in between. The V gene's germline CDR1 is SQVTM and CDR2 ANQGSEA. CDR3 length equals 14 residues. The CDR3 sequence: CSVDTTGNQETQYF. The CDR3, as DNA: TGCAGCGTAGATACGACCGGGAACCAAGAGACCCAGTACTTC.

V is TRBV11-2 and J is TRBJ2-5, with 8 bases that match TRBD1. J was trimmed by 1 base and V by 0 bases; bases with no gene match: 7. This CDR3 has 17 residues. CDR1 and CDR2 from the germline V gene are SGHAT and FQNNGV. This chain's CDR3 is CASSLDWDRRFQETQYF. CDR3 nucleotide sequence: TGTGCCAGCAGCTTAGATTGGGACAGGAGGTTCCAAGAGACCCAGTACTTC.

The V and J genes are TRBV6-1 and TRBJ2-7; TRBD1 is a possible D gene (6 bases). CDR1 and CDR2 (germline): MNHNS, SASEGT. The V end lost 7 bases, the J end lost 6 bases, and 10 bases lay between the germline ends. This CDR3 has 11 amino acids. CDR3 residues: CASKGGAEQYF. CDR3 nucleotides: TGTGCCAGCAAAGGGGGAGCCGAGCAGTACTTC.

This chain connects TRBV9 to TRBJ2-1; D call uncertain. Trimming removed 4 bases at V and 0 bases at J, with 11 bases between. Germline CDR1 reads SGDLS; CDR2 reads YYNGEE. This CDR3 is built from 15 residues. The CDR3, as DNA: TGTGCCAGCAGCCGGGTGGCGGTCTCCTACAATGAGCAGTTCTTC. Its translation is CASSRVAVSYNEQFF.

The J gene is TRBJ1-4, the V gene TRBV4-1; D gene uncertain. The length of the CDR3 is 14 residues. Germline loops: CDR1 MGHRA, CDR2 YSYEKL. The V and J ends lost 5 bases and 5 bases respectively, with 12 bases between them. CDR3 protein: CASSVIFPNEKLFF. CDR3 DNA sequence: TGCGCCAGCAGCGTCATTTTTCCCAATGAAAAACTGTTTTTT.

The chain uses TRBV27 and TRBJ1-1, with 9 bases identical to TRBD1. Germline V gene data show CDR1 as MNHEY and CDR2 as SMNVEV (reference sequence). Germline trimming cut 5 bases from V and 5 bases from J; bases unmatched to any gene: 9. This CDR3 is built from 15 residues. CDR3 loop: CASSLGQGFRTEAFF. CDR3 bases: TGTGCCAGCAGTCTGGGACAGGGCTTTCGGACTGAAGCTTTCTTT.

The chain uses TRBV25-1 and TRBJ2-2, with a possible D match to TRBD1 (5 bases). The CDR3 spans 14 residues. Trimming stripped 5 bases from V and 5 bases from J, with 12 bases between. Looked up from germline, CDR1 is MGHDK and CDR2 is SYGVNS. The CDR3 nucleotides read TGTGCCAGCAGTTATGGGGCTGGGACCGGGGAGCTGTTTTTT. Its translation is CASSYGAGTGELFF. Full variable domain (missing parts from reference TRBV25-1 and TRBJ2-2): EADIYQTPRYLVIGTGKKITLECSQTMGHDKMYWYQQDPGMELHLIHYSYGVNSTEKGDLSSESTVSRIRTEHFPLTLESARPSHTSQYLCASSYGAGTGELFFGEGSRLTVL.

The J gene is TRBJ2-3, the V gene TRBV27, with 9 bases fitting TRBD2. Unmatched junction bases numbered 8, after V lost 4 bases and J lost 3 bases. This CDR3 region has 16 residues. Germline V gene sequence: CDR1 MNHEY, CDR2 SMNVEV (reference sequence). Here the CDR3 reads CASSSGTSTRTDTQYF. The CDR3 region has the DNA TGTGCCAGCAGTTCCGGGACTAGCACGAGAACAGATACGCAGTATTTT.

To note about this clone: At one of its ends the junction is not consistent with the germline gene, which may arise from a read error. The gene calls are TRBV6-5 and TRBJ2-7; tentatively, D is TRBD1 (6 bases). The CDR3 is made up of 14 amino acids. The germline V gene has CDR1 MNHEY and CDR2 SVGAGI. The CDR3 DNA reads as TGTGCCAGCAGTTACGGGCAGGGGTCCTCCGAGCAGTACTTC. It yields the protein CASSYGQGSSEQYF.

CDR3 loop: CASSKPGVENTEAFF. CDR3 nucleotides: TGTGCCAGCAGCAAGCCAGGGGTTGAGAACACTGAAGCTTTCTTT. The chain is built from TRBV5-4 and TRBJ1-1; D is possibly TRBD1 (6 bases). V shed 4 bases and J shed 1 base, with 14 bases lying between them. Germline V gene sequence: CDR1 SGHNT, CDR2 YYREEE (reference sequence). This CDR3 has 15 residues.

CDR3 nucleotides: TGCAGCGTTCGAAAAGGAGGCTACGAGCAGTACTTC. It codes for CSVRKGGYEQYF. The chain has TRBV29-1 and TRBJ2-7; possibly TRBD2 for D (5 bases). CDR1 and CDR2 (germline): SQVTM, ANQGSEA. The CDR3 is 12 amino acids. Trimming shortened V by 5 bases and J by 3 bases, and 11 bases separated the two germline ends.

The J gene is TRBJ2-3, the V gene TRBV29-1; TRBD2 agrees at 7 bases. V dropped 2 bases and J dropped 5; count of bases not matched to a gene: 7. This CDR3 has 14 amino acids. Germline CDR1 SQVTM, CDR2 ANQGSEA. This chain's CDR3 is CSVELSGIRDTQYF. The CDR3 DNA reads as TGCAGCGTTGAACTCAGCGGGATTCGAGATACGCAGTATTTT.